These T cell receptor beta chains were read from a single sample in a study of radiation and T cells in renal cell carcinoma. The data were produced by immunoSEQ multiplex PCR, yet TCRdb's version contains in-frame clones alone and is incomplete. Of fewer than 150,000 clones listed, approximately 90% are singletons. Sequencing was performed on blood, taken from a patient whose treatment included radiotherapy and nephrectomy. The source is a woman aged 70-85 years with renal cell carcinoma. Each CDR3 is given with its conserved first and last residue. Each record gives: CDR3 length, V gene, clone size, J gene, D gene, CDR3 DNA, CDR3 protein. A D gene is named only where the DNA matches it firmly. Clone size is given for some rows only: seen once, a few or many times, or a class if the clone is expanded.

15	TRBV19	-	TRBJ2-7	TRBD1	TGTGCCAGTAGTCCTAGAGGGACAGGGGGCTACGAGCAGTACTTC	CASSPRGTGGYEQYF
14	TRBV29-1	-	TRBJ1-1	TRBD1	TGCAGCGTTTCTTTCGGGACAGGGCACGCTGAAGCTTTCTTT	CSVSFGTGHAEAFF
18	TRBV5-1	-	TRBJ2-3	TRBD2	TGCGCCAGCAGCTTGGAACCTAGCGGGGGGACTCACACAGATACGCAGTATTTT	CASSLEPSGGTHTDTQYF
12	TRBV19	-	TRBJ1-1	-	TGTGCCAGTAGTGTGAACAGGGTTGAAGCTTTCTTT	CASSVNRVEAFF
16	TRBV9	-	TRBJ1-3	-	TGTGCCAGCAGCGCCGGACTCTTGGGCTCTGGAAACACCATATATTTT	CASSAGLLGSGNTIYF
12	TRBV30	-	TRBJ2-7	-	TGTGCCTGGAGCGGCCAGGGGTACGAGCAGTACTTC	CAWSGQGYEQYF
12	TRBV7-2	-	TRBJ1-1	-	TGTGCCAGCAGCCGCACCGGGGCCGAAGCTTTCTTT	CASSRTGAEAFF
14	TRBV19	few	TRBJ1-2	-	TGTGCCAGTAGTGGGGACCGAGGGAGAGGCGGCTACACCTTC	CASSGDRGRGGYTF
15	TRBV7-8	-	TRBJ1-5	-	TGTGCCAGCAGCTTAGAACAGGGCCGGGGTCAGCCCCAGCATTTT	CASSLEQGRGQPQHF
15	TRBV14	-	TRBJ2-7	TRBD1	TGTGCCAGCAGCCAAGAAAGGACAGGCCCCTACGAGCAGTACTTC	CASSQERTGPYEQYF
13	TRBV6-6	-	TRBJ1-1	-	TGTGCCAGCAGACCGGACAAGAACACTGAAGCTTTCTTT	CASRPDKNTEAFF
13	TRBV19	-	TRBJ1-2	TRBD1	TGTGCCACCCAGGACAGGGGAGTCTATGGCTACACCTTC	CATQDRGVYGYTF
15	TRBV7-8	once	TRBJ1-6	-	TGTGCCAGCAGACCTCCTAATACCCTCGGCGGACCCCTCCACTTT	CASRPPNTLGGPLHF
14	TRBV19	-	TRBJ2-1	-	TGTGCCAGTAGTAGAGAGAGCTCCTACAATGAGCAGTTCTTC	CASSRESSYNEQFF
15	TRBV2	-	TRBJ2-7	-	TGTGCCAGCAGTGATGCCGGGGCCAGCTCCTACGAGCAGTACTTC	CASSDAGASSYEQYF
15	TRBV5-1	-	TRBJ2-3	TRBD1	TGCGCCAGCAGCTTGTGGACAGGGAGCACAGATACGCAGTATTTT	CASSLWTGSTDTQYF
16	TRBV6-1	-	TRBJ1-5	-	TGTGCCAGCAGTGTGAGTAAACAGACTAGCAATCAGCCCCAGCATTTT	CASSVSKQTSNQPQHF
18	TRBV15	-	TRBJ2-1	-	TGTGCCACCAGCAGAGATCAGGCTATCAGGGGGGGACTGGGTGAGCAGTTCTTC	CATSRDQAIRGGLGEQFF
14	TRBV7-3	-	TRBJ2-1	TRBD2	TGTGCCAGCAGCCCCGGGACTAGCGGGGGGGACCGGTTCTTC	CASSPGTSGGDRFF
17	TRBV9	once	TRBJ1-5	TRBD1	TGTGCCAGCACCCCCAGGGGGCTTGGGTATAGCAATCAGCCCCAGCATTTT	CASTPRGLGYSNQPQHF
17	TRBV19	-	TRBJ2-5	TRBD2	TGTGCCAGTAGTGGACTAGCGGGGGGGCCGGACCAAGAGACCCAGTACTTC	CASSGLAGGPDQETQYF
15	TRBV19	-	TRBJ2-3	TRBD2	TGTGCCAGTAGTACGACTAGCGCAACCACAGATACGCAGTATTTT	CASSTTSATTDTQYF
16	TRBV28	few	TRBJ1-5	TRBD1	TGTGCCAGCAGTTTTGGGGAACAGGGGCCCAATCAGCCCCAGCATTTT	CASSFGEQGPNQPQHF